This T cell receptor (beta chain) emerged from a study of T cells in Graves' hyperthyroidism and ophthalmopathy. General observations from the study: Prediction of ophthalmopathy progression came a median around 6 months pre-onset. Ophthalmopathy stood apart from stable hyperthyroidism in a 13 V-J model.

Amplified regions were TCR beta CDR3 sequences from RNA transcripts. The study used the HTBI primer set for a first-round RT-PCR of the TCR CDR3. TCRdb fed the multiplex PCR reads into MiXCR, producing one record per CDR3 protein. Among tens of thousands of distinct CDR3 sequences listed, around 40% were seen once. Exclusion criteria comprised uncontrolled infection, other autoimmune disease, pregnancy or lactation. The CDR3 runs to 11 residues. From germline, CDR1 is SNHLY and CDR2 FYNNEI. As regards this clonotype: The antigen is unknown. One end of the junction varies from germline; a read error may be responsible.

The source is a woman younger than 45 with Graves' hyperthyroidism. Material for sequencing was blood. The chain combines TRBV2 with TRBJ2-6, with 8 bases lining up with TRBD1. CDR3 nucleotide sequence: TGTGCCATCACAGGGGGCAACGTCCTGACTTTC. This sequence encodes CAITGGNVLTF.